This T cell receptor beta chain was sequenced in a study of T cell repertoires in cytomegalovirus infection. Study-level background: It can be stated that public TCR beta signatures indicated CMV infection as well as a matching HLA type. Study-wide findings and caveats: Summed frequency of shared TCR beta families picked out CMV carriers who also had the relevant HLA. Clonotypes of TCR beta that were HLA-C-restricted and CMV-specific dominated the ex vivo response.

TCRdb redid the calling of the reads with MiXCR, one entry per CDR3 protein. The sample consists of about 230,000 distinct CDR3 sequences, roughly 22% of them appearing once. This clonotype was counted between two and nine times. Its specificity is unknown. V shed 4 bases and J 7 bases; nucleotides not matched to a gene: 4. CDR3 length equals 13 residues. Germline V gives CDR1 SNHLY, CDR2 FYNNEI. Source material: CD8+ T cells from PBMCs. This clonotype originated in a human donor in good health (CMV status not recorded). Some clones in this sample may be carry-over from other donors' samples. V usage is TRBV2 and J usage is TRBJ1-2; 9 positions agree with TRBD1. This CDR3 is CASSGGQGLGYTF. The CDR3 nucleotides are TGTGCCAGCAGTGGGGGACAGGGACTTGGCTACACCTTC.